The clone carrying this TCR beta chain turned up a few times. TCR beta CDR3 region amplification was performed from RNA transcripts. The primer set for the first-round RT-PCR of the TCR CDR3 was HTBI. Each CDR3 protein is one row after TCRdb ran MiXCR on the multiplex PCR reads. The sample lists under 500,000 distinct CDR3 sequences, roughly an eighth occurring once. This sample is part of a study of T cells in Graves' hyperthyroidism and ophthalmopathy. Germline CDR1 and CDR2: LGHDT and YNNKEL (reference sequence). The germline V and J ends were trimmed by 5 bases and 5 bases, with 9 bases remaining between them. The CDR3 consists of 12 residues.

The clonotype comes from a man between 50 and 59 years old with Graves' ophthalmopathy. Sequenced sample: blood. The V gene is TRBV3-1, the J gene TRBJ1-1; D possibly corresponds to TRBD1 (5 bases). Here the CDR3 reads CASSGARTEAFF. CDR3 DNA sequence: TGTGCCAGCAGCGGGGCGCGGACTGAAGCTTTCTTT. Full variable domain (remainder filled in from reference TRBV3-1 and TRBJ1-1): DTAVSQTPKYLVTQMGNDKSIKCEQNLGHDTMYWYKQDSKKFLKIMFSYNNKELIINETVPNRFSPKSPDKAHLNLHINSLELGDSAVYFCASSGARTEAFFGQGTRLTVV.